A selection of T cell receptor beta chains follows, all from one sample in a study of T cell clonotyping in hematopoietic cell transplantation. The repertoire was sequenced with immunoSEQ multiplex PCR; TCRdb's copy has only in-frame clones and lacks some. The sample includes 35,000 to 45,000 clones, over 70% seen only once; the top ten take just under 2%. The sequencing sample was made of peripheral blood mononuclear cells. Receptor source: a middle-aged woman in good health. Some clones in this sample may be carry-over from other donors' samples. The CDR3 runs from the conserved cysteine through the conserved F or W. Fields, in order: J gene, D gene, V gene, clone size, CDR3 length, CDR3 protein, CDR3 DNA. A D gene is named only where the DNA matches it firmly. Size is stated for part of the rows, as once, few or many counts, or as a class when the clone is expanded.

TRBJ1-2 | - | TRBV7-6 | - | 16 | CASSLASSRASFGYTF | TGTGCCAGCAGCTTAGCGTCCAGCAGGGCCTCCTTTGGCTACACCTTC
TRBJ1-5 | - | TRBV4-2 | - | 15 | CASSQVYDPNQPQHF | TGTGCCAGCAGCCAAGTTTATGATCCCAATCAGCCCCAGCATTTT
TRBJ1-2 | - | TRBV4-1 | - | 17 | CASSQDIPSTANYGYTF | TGCGCCAGCAGCCAAGATATACCCTCGACAGCAAACTATGGCTACACCTTC
TRBJ2-2 | - | TRBV4-1 | - | 14 | CASSQERGSGELFF | TGCGCCAGCAGCCAAGAACGGGGGTCCGGGGAGCTGTTTTTT
TRBJ2-3 | TRBD2 | TRBV2 | - | 15 | CTSSQDAGDTDTQYF | TGTACCAGCAGCCAAGATGCGGGGGACACAGATACGCAGTATTTT
TRBJ2-7 | - | TRBV5-1 | once | 14 | CASSSRRGGGEQYF | TGCGCCAGCAGCTCTCGCCGGGGAGGAGGCGAGCAGTACTTC
TRBJ2-2 | TRBD2 | TRBV7-8 | - | 16 | CASSLASGRNTGELFF | TGTGCCAGCAGCTTAGCTAGCGGGAGGAACACCGGGGAGCTGTTTTTT
TRBJ1-3 | - | TRBV7-6 | once | 16 | CASSSTRDRSGNTIYF | TGTGCCAGCAGCTCCACCCGGGACCGCTCTGGAAACACCATATATTTT
TRBJ1-2 | - | TRBV7-3 | - | 16 | CASSETPELKGDGYTF | TGTGCCAGCAGCGAGACACCCGAACTAAAAGGGGATGGCTACACCTTC
TRBJ2-5 | - | TRBV7-2 | once | 15 | CASSLGPGAGETQYF | TGTGCCAGCAGCTTAGGCCCAGGGGCAGGAGAGACCCAGTACTTC
TRBJ2-1 | - | TRBV9 | - | 13 | CASSVDSGEWQFF | TGTGCCAGCAGCGTAGATTCGGGAGAGTGGCAGTTCTTC
TRBJ1-2 | - | TRBV19 | - | 14 | CASSASPQSGGYTF | TGTGCCAGTAGTGCTTCTCCGCAGAGTGGGGGCTACACCTTC
TRBJ1-5 | - | TRBV19 | few | 15 | CASSPTKGSNQPQHF | TGTGCCAGTAGTCCGACCAAGGGGAGCAATCAGCCCCAGCATTTT
TRBJ1-2 | TRBD1 | TRBV7-2 | - | 15 | CASSLGDRVDYGYTF | TGTGCCAGCAGCTTGGGGGACAGGGTTGACTATGGCTACACCTTC
TRBJ1-1 | - | TRBV4-3 | - | 15 | CASSLSLRLGTEAFF | TGCGCCAGCAGCCTATCCCTCCGATTGGGCACTGAAGCTTTCTTT
TRBJ1-2 | - | TRBV7-2 | few | 12 | CASSRKNYGYTF | TGTGCCAGCAGCCGGAAAAACTATGGCTACACCTTC
TRBJ1-1 | - | TRBV7-3 | - | 14 | CASSRQQGHTEAFF | TGTGCCAGCAGCAGACAACAAGGGCACACTGAAGCTTTCTTT
TRBJ2-1 | TRBD2 | TRBV11-1 | - | 19 | CASSSRTGTSGNSYNEQFF | TGTGCCAGCAGCTCCCGGACCGGGACTAGCGGGAACTCCTACAATGAGCAGTTCTTC
TRBJ1-1 | - | TRBV7-2 | - | 11 | CASSLFTEAFF | TGTGCCAGCAGCTTATTCACTGAAGCTTTCTTT
TRBJ2-7 | - | TRBV19 | few | 15 | CASSFKLTGTYEQYF | TGTGCCAGTAGCTTTAAGCTCACAGGGACCTACGAGCAGTACTTC
TRBJ2-7 | TRBD1 | TRBV5-1 | - | 14 | CASSGGQGFYEQYF | TGCGCCAGCAGCGGGGGACAGGGGTTCTACGAGCAGTACTTC
TRBJ2-1 | TRBD2 | TRBV4-1 | - | 16 | CASSQGTSGFYNEQFF | TGCGCCAGCAGCCAAGGGACTAGCGGATTCTACAATGAGCAGTTCTTC
TRBJ2-2 | - | TRBV19 | - | 14 | CASSIRRTTGELFF | TGTGCCAGTAGTATTCGTCGGACCACCGGGGAGCTGTTTTTT
TRBJ1-2 | - | TRBV19 | - | 15 | CASSIEGTTTYGYTF | TGTGCCAGTAGTATAGAGGGGACAACCACATATGGCTACACCTTC
TRBJ1-4 | - | TRBV7-9 | - | 16 | CASSTRPGPSNEKLFF | TGTGCCAGCAGCACACGTCCGGGACCCTCTAATGAAAAACTGTTTTTT